The 3 T cell receptor beta chains presented below share a single source sample, sequenced in a study of cytomegalovirus exposure and HLA in healthy donors. PCR employed 60 Vbeta and 13 Jbeta primers. Libraries were prepared by immunoSEQ multiplex PCR; TCRdb keeps only in-frame clonotypes and omits some of them. The profile shows 150,000 or so clones, approximately 71% of them singletons. The sample comprised PBMCs. The receptor source for this set is a man aged 40-49 years in good health and CMV-seronegative.

This clone has a handful of counts. The CDR3 coding sequence is TGTGCCAGCAGCAAACAGGGGGCATCGATCTCCTACAATGAGCAGTTCTTC. Translating it yields CASSKQGASISYNEQFF. The rearrangement links TRBV7-9 to TRBJ2-1; 9 bases map to TRBD1. Germline CDR1 reads SEHNR; CDR2 reads FQNEAQ (reference sequence). The CDR3 has 17 residues. The V segment lost 5 bases and the J segment 0 bases; nucleotides outside the gene matches: 8.

The chain has TRBV6-5 and TRBJ2-3; TRBD2 is a possible D gene (6 bases). This CDR3 contains 15 residues. The ends were cut back, 2 bases at V and 8 bases at J, with 17 bases in the middle. Germline V gives CDR1 MNHEY, CDR2 SVGAGI. The CDR3 nucleotides read TGTGCCAGCAGTTACACGGCGGGACCCGAGAGTACGCAGTATTTT. Its protein product is CASSYTAGPESTQYF.

This CDR3 reads CASREGGVASTDTQYF. The CDR3 DNA sequence: TGTGCCAGCAGGGAGGGCGGCGTAGCTAGCACAGATACGCAGTATTTT. J is TRBJ2-3 and V is TRBV2, with TRBD2 as a possible D gene (6 bases). The CDR3 length is 16 residues. The V end was cut by 6 bases, the J end by 0 bases, with 16 bases between. Germline V lookup: CDR1 SNHLY, CDR2 FYNNEI.